Listed below are T cell receptor beta chains from one sample, sequenced in a study of blood T cells in healthy people across ages. TCRdb re-called the 5' RACE reads through MiXCR, storing one row per CDR3 protein. The top ten hold over 10% of the sample, which has 700,000 to 850,000 distinct CDR3 sequences, roughly 40% seen once. Sequencing was performed on blood. These receptors came from a man aged 18 to 30 in good health. The conserved cysteine and the conserved F or W are not part of the CDR3 here.

j_call: TRBJ2-7; v_call: TRBV5-5; cdr3_aa: ASSLESVYEQY
j_call: TRBJ2-3; v_call: TRBV2; cdr3_aa: ASSQGQGIGDTQY
j_call: TRBJ1-2; v_call: TRBV20-1; cdr3_aa: SASPTGTYGYT
j_call: TRBJ1-5; v_call: TRBV30; cdr3_aa: AWSEWDGQPQH
j_call: TRBJ1-5; v_call: TRBV27; cdr3_aa: ASSGTGTGTQPQH
j_call: TRBJ1-2; v_call: TRBV12-3/TRBV12-4; cdr3_aa: ASSSSSDYGYT
j_call: TRBJ2-7; v_call: TRBV20-1; cdr3_aa: SALSRDYSYEQY
j_call: TRBJ1-5; v_call: TRBV5-6; cdr3_aa: ASSSGGRPPQPQH
j_call: TRBJ1-1; v_call: TRBV2; cdr3_aa: ASTALGVAF
j_call: TRBJ2-3; v_call: TRBV5-1; cdr3_aa: ASGQTTDTQY
j_call: TRBJ1-2; v_call: TRBV29-1; cdr3_aa: SAGRAGWGYT
j_call: TRBJ2-4; v_call: TRBV7-2; cdr3_aa: ASLEGVGYQQY
j_call: TRBJ2-3; v_call: TRBV4-1; cdr3_aa: ASSYIRTTSGGTDTQY
j_call: TRBJ2-1; v_call: TRBV7-3; cdr3_aa: ASSHRRGNYNEQF
j_call: TRBJ2-3; v_call: TRBV4-3; cdr3_aa: ASSQSGGGGDTQD
j_call: TRBJ2-1; v_call: TRBV7-6; cdr3_aa: ASSLSRDRAYNEQF
j_call: TRBJ1-2; v_call: TRBV7-8; cdr3_aa: AGSVRDRGRDYGYT
j_call: TRBJ1-2; v_call: TRBV13; cdr3_aa: ASSLEEDGYT
j_call: TRBJ2-7; v_call: TRBV5-5; cdr3_aa: AGSVTGVTYEQY
j_call: TRBJ2-5; v_call: TRBV3-1; cdr3_aa: ASGETQY
j_call: TRBJ2-5; v_call: TRBV10-3; cdr3_aa: AISNNKETQY
j_call: TRBJ1-6; v_call: TRBV7-2; cdr3_aa: ASSLAGPNPIRGLH
j_call: TRBJ2-2; v_call: TRBV10-3; cdr3_aa: AIGPTGDTGELF
j_call: TRBJ2-2; v_call: TRBV20-1; cdr3_aa: SARGPSGSPGELF
j_call: TRBJ2-1; v_call: TRBV6-2/TRBV6-3; cdr3_aa: ASSGQGGYNEQF
j_call: TRBJ2-1; v_call: TRBV20-1; cdr3_aa: SARRGGPYNEQF
j_call: TRBJ2-4; v_call: TRBV7-2; cdr3_aa: VSSSPDNLAKNIQY
j_call: TRBJ1-2; v_call: TRBV18; cdr3_aa: ASSPGPFNYGHT
j_call: TRBJ2-3; v_call: TRBV9; cdr3_aa: ASSVGLGGTDTQY
j_call: TRBJ1-6; v_call: TRBV7-2; cdr3_aa: ASSSDVNSPLH
j_call: TRBJ2-5; v_call: TRBV4-1; cdr3_aa: ASSQGYGQGAYNEQY
j_call: TRBJ2-3; v_call: TRBV7-2; cdr3_aa: ASSLVFRVSGRGRPDTQY
j_call: TRBJ1-4; v_call: TRBV2; cdr3_aa: ASSPQQQTNEKLF
j_call: TRBJ1-1; v_call: TRBV29-1; cdr3_aa: SVLLEGKNTEAF
j_call: TRBJ1-2; v_call: TRBV28; cdr3_aa: ASTGTVGGYT
j_call: TRBJ2-2; v_call: TRBV20-1; cdr3_aa: SARVTDGGDTGELF
j_call: TRBJ1-4; v_call: TRBV9; cdr3_aa: ASSSRDANEKLF
j_call: TRBJ2-4; v_call: TRBV7-9; cdr3_aa: ARSSPGSKNIQY
j_call: TRBJ2-3; v_call: TRBV4-2; cdr3_aa: ASSLSAGTSGSTDTQY
j_call: TRBJ1-6; v_call: TRBV9; cdr3_aa: ASSPLGDGNSPLH
j_call: TRBJ1-4; v_call: TRBV7-9; cdr3_aa: ASSSTSGEGTEKLF
j_call: TRBJ2-2; v_call: TRBV7-9; cdr3_aa: ASSTGGSYPLDRELF
j_call: TRBJ2-3; v_call: TRBV11-2; cdr3_aa: AGSLGRTSGGAGDTQY
j_call: TRBJ1-1; v_call: TRBV4-2; cdr3_aa: ASSQDEGLVTEAF
j_call: TRBJ2-1; v_call: TRBV7-3; cdr3_aa: ASSWTSGGAREQF
j_call: TRBJ2-5; v_call: TRBV7-2; cdr3_aa: ASSSTGTLGETQY
j_call: TRBJ1-2; v_call: TRBV28; cdr3_aa: ASSSMQGGAPPGYT
j_call: TRBJ2-5; v_call: TRBV5-1; cdr3_aa: ASSRGQVEETQY
j_call: TRBJ2-3; v_call: TRBV2; cdr3_aa: ASSERGLAGSTDTQY
j_call: TRBJ2-5; v_call: TRBV20-1; cdr3_aa: SAAPGGPETQY
j_call: TRBJ2-7; v_call: TRBV5-1; cdr3_aa: ASSLRPGSIYEQY
j_call: TRBJ1-1; v_call: TRBV7-9; cdr3_aa: ASSLSAF
j_call: TRBJ2-5; v_call: TRBV29-1; cdr3_aa: SVDRDGYNEQY
j_call: TRBJ1-5; v_call: TRBV5-6; cdr3_aa: AGSFQGGQGVQPQH
j_call: TRBJ1-1; v_call: TRBV25-1; cdr3_aa: ASSEEMGAPGAEAF